The rows below give T cell receptor beta chains drawn from one sample of a study of T cell clones after liver transplantation. TCRdb keeps only in-frame clones here, not all; method: immunoSEQ multiplex PCR. This repertoire shows tens of thousands of clones, approximately 82% found once; its top ten account for roughly 2.8%. Here the sequenced sample was CD4+ T cells from blood, taken at the 22-month timepoint. The receptor source for this set is a human patient who received a liver transplant. Some T cells may possibly be graft donor cells. Each CDR3 is given with its conserved first and last residue. D genes are given only for firm matches. Where a row states a size, it is once, few, many or the class of an expanded clone; other rows omit it.

v_call: TRBV14
d_call: NA
cdr3_length: 14
clone_size: NA
j_call: TRBJ1-2
cdr3_aa: CASSRLRGTDGYTF
cdr3_nt: TGTGCCAGCAGCCGACTCAGGGGAACCGATGGCTACACCTTC

v_call: TRBV18
d_call: TRBD1
cdr3_length: 14
clone_size: NA
j_call: TRBJ2-7
cdr3_aa: CASSPRDRDYEQYF
cdr3_nt: TGTGCCAGCTCACCCCGGGACAGGGACTACGAGCAGTACTTC

v_call: TRBV7-2
d_call: NA
cdr3_length: 17
clone_size: NA
j_call: TRBJ1-4
cdr3_aa: CASSLSPTGGFNEKLFF
cdr3_nt: TGTGCCAGCAGCTTAAGCCCAACGGGGGGGTTTAATGAAAAACTGTTTTTT

v_call: TRBV5-6
d_call: TRBD2
cdr3_length: 16
clone_size: NA
j_call: TRBJ2-1
cdr3_aa: CASSKGLAGAMDEQFF
cdr3_nt: TGTGCCAGCAGCAAGGGACTAGCGGGGGCTATGGATGAGCAGTTCTTC

v_call: TRBV5-6
d_call: NA
cdr3_length: 14
clone_size: NA
j_call: TRBJ1-5
cdr3_aa: CASSQGRGNQPQHF
cdr3_nt: TGTGCCAGCAGCCAAGGCAGGGGAAATCAGCCCCAGCATTTT

v_call: TRBV5-4
d_call: TRBD1
cdr3_length: 14
clone_size: NA
j_call: TRBJ1-4
cdr3_aa: CASSTGQGREKLFF
cdr3_nt: TGTGCCAGCAGCACGGGACAGGGTCGCGAAAAACTGTTTTTT

v_call: TRBV6-1
d_call: NA
cdr3_length: 16
clone_size: NA
j_call: TRBJ2-7
cdr3_aa: CASSEALIQGGYEQYF
cdr3_nt: TGTGCCAGCAGTGAAGCCTTAATCCAGGGGGGTTACGAGCAGTACTTC

v_call: TRBV18
d_call: NA
cdr3_length: 14
clone_size: NA
j_call: TRBJ1-5
cdr3_aa: CASSPGNSNQPQHF
cdr3_nt: TGTGCCAGCTCACCAGGGAATAGCAATCAGCCCCAGCATTTT

v_call: TRBV28
d_call: NA
cdr3_length: 14
clone_size: NA
j_call: TRBJ1-2
cdr3_aa: CASSPPGPNYGYTF
cdr3_nt: TGTGCCAGCAGTCCCCCGGGACCTAACTATGGCTACACCTTC

v_call: TRBV19
d_call: NA
cdr3_length: 12
clone_size: NA
j_call: TRBJ1-2
cdr3_aa: CASSTQGYGYTF
cdr3_nt: TGTGCCAGTAGTACGCAGGGGTATGGCTACACCTTC

v_call: TRBV18
d_call: TRBD2
cdr3_length: 14
clone_size: NA
j_call: TRBJ2-1
cdr3_aa: CASSPLLAGYEQFF
cdr3_nt: TGTGCCAGCTCACCATTGCTAGCGGGCTATGAGCAGTTCTTC

v_call: TRBV27
d_call: NA
cdr3_length: 15
clone_size: NA
j_call: TRBJ1-3
cdr3_aa: CASSYRTAAGNTIYF
cdr3_nt: TGTGCCAGCAGTTATAGGACTGCGGCTGGAAACACCATATATTTT

v_call: TRBV9
d_call: NA
cdr3_length: 15
clone_size: NA
j_call: TRBJ2-5
cdr3_aa: CASSVAGTTTMAQYF
cdr3_nt: TGTGCCAGCAGCGTAGCAGGGACGACGACAATGGCCCAGTACTTC

v_call: TRBV6-1
d_call: NA
cdr3_length: 13
clone_size: NA
j_call: TRBJ1-5
cdr3_aa: CASSWGFDQPQHF
cdr3_nt: TGTGCCAGCAGTTGGGGGTTTGATCAGCCCCAGCATTTT

v_call: TRBV4-2
d_call: NA
cdr3_length: 14
clone_size: NA
j_call: TRBJ2-3
cdr3_aa: CASSQDLATDTQYF
cdr3_nt: TGTGCCAGCAGCCAAGATCTTGCCACAGATACGCAGTATTTT

v_call: TRBV1
d_call: NA
cdr3_length: 16
clone_size: once
j_call: TRBJ2-2
cdr3_aa: CTSKPLAHTNTGELFF
cdr3_nt: TGCACCAGCAAGCCGCTAGCGCACACGAACACCGGGGAGCTGTTTTTT

v_call: TRBV5-4
d_call: NA
cdr3_length: 14
clone_size: NA
j_call: TRBJ2-1
cdr3_aa: CASSGGPVDNEQFF
cdr3_nt: TGTGCCAGCAGCGGCGGGCCCGTGGACAATGAGCAGTTCTTC

v_call: TRBV11-2
d_call: NA
cdr3_length: 13
clone_size: once
j_call: TRBJ2-5
cdr3_aa: CASSRGNQETQYF
cdr3_nt: TGTGCCAGCAGTCGCGGCAACCAAGAGACCCAGTACTTC

v_call: TRBV6-5
d_call: NA
cdr3_length: 13
clone_size: NA
j_call: TRBJ2-1
cdr3_aa: CASILDSLNEQFF
cdr3_nt: TGTGCCAGCATTCTCGATTCGCTAAATGAGCAGTTCTTC

v_call: TRBV28
d_call: NA
cdr3_length: 17
clone_size: once
j_call: TRBJ2-3
cdr3_aa: CASSFGSLVASTDTQYF
cdr3_nt: TGTGCCAGCAGTTTTGGCAGCCTTGTAGCTAGCACAGATACGCAGTATTTT

v_call: TRBV6-5
d_call: NA
cdr3_length: 13
clone_size: NA
j_call: TRBJ1-1
cdr3_aa: CASSLEGSTEAFF
cdr3_nt: TGTGCCAGCAGCCTAGAGGGGAGCACTGAAGCTTTCTTT

v_call: TRBV28
d_call: TRBD1
cdr3_length: 15
clone_size: NA
j_call: TRBJ2-1
cdr3_aa: CASSFRRGTQDEQFF
cdr3_nt: TGTGCCAGCAGTTTCCGCAGGGGGACCCAGGATGAGCAGTTCTTC

v_call: TRBV7-2
d_call: NA
cdr3_length: 14
clone_size: few
j_call: TRBJ2-7
cdr3_aa: CASSLEGPGYEQYF
cdr3_nt: TGTGCCAGCAGCTTGGAAGGGCCAGGCTACGAGCAGTACTTC

v_call: TRBV2
d_call: NA
cdr3_length: 14
clone_size: NA
j_call: TRBJ1-5
cdr3_aa: CASLGGGSNQPQHF
cdr3_nt: TGTGCCAGCCTGGGGGGGGGAAGCAATCAGCCCCAGCATTTT

v_call: TRBV4-1
d_call: NA
cdr3_length: 14
clone_size: NA
j_call: TRBJ1-5
cdr3_aa: CASSQDQRGQPQHF
cdr3_nt: TGCGCCAGCAGCCAAGATCAAAGGGGTCAGCCCCAGCATTTT

v_call: TRBV28
d_call: TRBD2
cdr3_length: 16
clone_size: NA
j_call: TRBJ2-5
cdr3_aa: CASSYHYSGGGETQYF
cdr3_nt: TGTGCCAGCAGTTATCATTACTCGGGAGGAGGGGAGACCCAGTACTTC

v_call: TRBV15
d_call: NA
cdr3_length: 12
clone_size: NA
j_call: TRBJ2-7
cdr3_aa: CATSRDLYEQYF
cdr3_nt: TGTGCCACCAGCAGAGATCTCTACGAGCAGTACTTC

v_call: TRBV6-6
d_call: NA
cdr3_length: 16
clone_size: NA
j_call: TRBJ2-3
cdr3_aa: CASSRADSDGGDTQYF
cdr3_nt: TGTGCCAGCAGTAGAGCCGACTCCGATGGGGGGGATACGCAGTATTTT

v_call: TRBV6-5
d_call: NA
cdr3_length: 14
clone_size: NA
j_call: TRBJ1-4
cdr3_aa: CASSYSGGGRKLFF
cdr3_nt: TGTGCCAGCAGTTACTCGGGGGGTGGGAGAAAACTGTTTTTT

v_call: TRBV5-1
d_call: TRBD2
cdr3_length: 16
clone_size: NA
j_call: TRBJ2-5
cdr3_aa: CASSWRTSGSKETQYF
cdr3_nt: TGCGCCAGCAGCTGGAGGACTAGCGGGAGCAAAGAGACCCAGTACTTC

v_call: TRBV7-2
d_call: TRBD2
cdr3_length: 16
clone_size: NA
j_call: TRBJ2-3
cdr3_aa: CASNTWLAGGSDTQYF
cdr3_nt: TGTGCCAGCAATACATGGCTAGCGGGGGGGTCAGATACGCAGTATTTT

v_call: TRBV6-5
d_call: NA
cdr3_length: 14
clone_size: NA
j_call: TRBJ2-1
cdr3_aa: CASSSPVGYNEQFF
cdr3_nt: TGTGCCAGCAGTTCCCCAGTAGGTTACAATGAGCAGTTCTTC

v_call: TRBV27
d_call: TRBD2
cdr3_length: 18
clone_size: once
j_call: TRBJ2-1
cdr3_aa: CASSLSILRTSSYNEQFF
cdr3_nt: TGTGCCAGCAGTTTATCGATACTTCGGACTAGCTCCTACAATGAGCAGTTCTTC

v_call: TRBV2
d_call: NA
cdr3_length: 14
clone_size: NA
j_call: TRBJ2-5
cdr3_aa: CASSQRTVQETQYF
cdr3_nt: TGTGCCAGCAGTCAGCGGACAGTCCAAGAGACCCAGTACTTC

v_call: TRBV4-2
d_call: TRBD2
cdr3_length: 17
clone_size: once
j_call: TRBJ2-1
cdr3_aa: CASSQGIAGGLEYEQFF
cdr3_nt: TGTGCCAGCAGCCAAGGGATAGCGGGGGGGCTCGAGTATGAGCAGTTCTTC

v_call: TRBV5-1
d_call: TRBD1
cdr3_length: 15
clone_size: NA
j_call: TRBJ2-1
cdr3_aa: CASSSTGDSYNEQFF
cdr3_nt: TGCGCCAGCAGCTCTACAGGGGACTCCTACAATGAGCAGTTCTTC

v_call: TRBV29-1
d_call: TRBD1
cdr3_length: 13
clone_size: once
j_call: TRBJ1-1
cdr3_aa: CSVDSGQGTEAFF
cdr3_nt: TGCAGCGTTGATTCGGGACAGGGGACTGAAGCTTTCTTT

v_call: TRBV10-3
d_call: NA
cdr3_length: 14
clone_size: NA
j_call: TRBJ1-1
cdr3_aa: CAISDSGSFTEAFF
cdr3_nt: TGTGCCATCAGTGATAGTGGTAGTTTCACTGAAGCTTTCTTT

v_call: TRBV10-3
d_call: NA
cdr3_length: 13
clone_size: once
j_call: TRBJ2-5
cdr3_aa: CAISESRGETQYF
cdr3_nt: TGTGCCATCAGTGAGTCCAGAGGAGAGACCCAGTACTTC

v_call: TRBV5-1
d_call: NA
cdr3_length: 20
clone_size: NA
j_call: TRBJ1-6
cdr3_aa: CASSFDYDRSLSSYNSPLHF
cdr3_nt: TGCGCCAGCAGCTTTGACTACGATCGATCCTTGAGCTCCTATAATTCACCCCTCCACTTT